The 26 T cell receptor beta chains reported below all come from one sample, sequenced in a study of T-cell memory formation after mild COVID-19. MiXCR was run by TCRdb on the 5' RACE reads, yielding one entry per CDR3 protein. Of about 340,000 distinct CDR3 sequences listed, approximately 12% were seen once; the top ten hold about 22%. The material sequenced was PBMCs or a T cell subset sorted from them (not recorded which). The receptors were gathered from a man aged 18 to 29 who had mild COVID-19 (a few samples of this study predate the infection). Cell type and time point are not known.

This clonotype appeared many times. V usage is TRBV2 and J usage is TRBJ1-1; weak D call: TRBD1 (5 bases). Germline loops: CDR1 SNHLY, CDR2 FYNNEI. The CDR3 runs to 12 residues. Trimming stripped 8 bases from V and 11 bases from J, with 18 bases between. The DNA for the CDR3 is TGTGCCAGCCTCCCTCCGGGACCCTTGGCTTTCTTT. It specifies CASLPPGPLAFF.

The chain employs TRBV3-1 and TRBJ1-4; the D is unclear. Between the trimmed V and J ends, which lost 0 bases and 2 bases, there was a span of 7 bases. The CDR3 covers 15 residues. Germline V gene data show CDR1 as LGHDT and CDR2 as YNNKEL (reference sequence). The CDR3 nucleotides read TGTGCCAGCAGCCAAGATTCGGCCACTAATGAAAAACTGTTTTTT. Translated, it gives CASSQDSATNEKLFF. Full variable domain (outside the CDR3, taken from reference TRBV3-1 and TRBJ1-4): DTAVSQTPKYLVTQMGNDKSIKCEQNLGHDTMYWYKQDSKKFLKIMFSYNNKELIINETVPNRFSPKSPDKAHLNLHINSLELGDSAVYFCASSQDSATNEKLFFGSGTQLSVL.

This clonotype has just a few counts. This sequence joins TRBV4-2 and TRBJ2-3; D uncertain. V was trimmed by 5 bases and J by 4 bases, leaving 13 bases between them. The germline CDR1 and CDR2 sequences are LGHNA and YNFKEQ. The CDR3 runs to 14 residues. CDR3 sequence (DNA): TGTGCCAGCAGCGAATTCTCCCTAGCAGATACGCAGTATTTT. This gives the protein CASSEFSLADTQYF.

This chain links TRBV12-3 or TRBV12-4 with TRBJ2-3; TRBD2 matches 12 bases. The V gene end was trimmed by 8 bases and the J gene end by 1 base; junction bases not matched to a gene: 7. The CDR3 contains 16 residues. The CDR3, as DNA: TGTGCCAGCTCTAGCGGGGGGGCCCTCCGCACAGATACGCAGTATTTT. Residues: CASSSGGALRTDTQYF.

This clonotype was picked up a small number of times. CDR3 DNA: TGCAGCGTTGGGGTAGGTGAGCAGTTCTTC. Amino acids: CSVGVGEQFF. The gene calls are TRBV29-1 and TRBJ2-1; no reliable D call. The germline V gene has CDR1 SQVTM and CDR2 ANQGSEA. Trimming took 4 bases from V and 9 from J, leaving 7 bases between them. The CDR3 spans 10 residues.

The chain employs TRBV25-1 and TRBJ2-7, with unresolved D. The CDR3 has 14 amino acids. CDR1 and CDR2 from the germline V gene are MGHDK and SYGVNS. V was shortened by 0 bases and J by 5 bases, with 11 bases between the two germline ends. CDR3 residues: CASSEYGVANEQYF. CDR3 coding DNA: TGTGCCAGCAGTGAATATGGGGTCGCGAACGAGCAGTACTTC.

This clonotype was recorded many times. The chain couples TRBV9 to TRBJ2-3; D not resolved. The CDR3 is 12 amino acids. V dropped 0 bases and J dropped 5 bases, with 4 bases sitting between them. The V gene's germline CDR1 is SGDLS and CDR2 YYNGEE. In nucleotides, the CDR3 is TGTGCCAGCAGCGTAGCGGTAGATACGCAGTATTTT. It is translated as CASSVAVDTQYF.

This clonotype was detected only a few times. V gene TRBV9 combines with J gene TRBJ2-3, with D possibly being TRBD1 or TRBD2 (5 bases each). Germline V gene sequence: CDR1 SGDLS, CDR2 YYNGEE. The CDR3 has 13 residues. With 3 bases removed from V and 8 bases from J, the gap between germline ends came to 13 bases. The CDR3 here is CASSGDGWGTQYF. In nucleotides, the CDR3 is TGTGCCAGCAGCGGGGACGGATGGGGTACGCAGTATTTT.

This clonotype was seen more than once but under ten times. The V and J genes are TRBV29-1 and TRBJ2-1, with D perhaps TRBD1 or TRBD2 (6 bases each). Trimming pared 4 bases from V and 5 bases from J, leaving 18 bases between. Germline V lookup: CDR1 SQVTM, CDR2 ANQGSEA. This CDR3 has 15 amino acids. The CDR3 DNA sequence: TGCAGCGTTGGAAGGTCGGCAGGGGAGGACAATGAGCAGTTCTTC. This translates into CSVGRSAGEDNEQFF.

This clonotype has only a few counts. The chain recombines TRBV12-5 with TRBJ2-5; possibly TRBD1 or TRBD2 for D (5 bases each). The germline V gene has CDR1 LGHNT and CDR2 FRNRAP. Trimming took off 5 bases at V and 3 bases at J, with 19 bases between the two ends. The CDR3 has 16 residues. The chain's CDR3 is CASGQLPPGREETQYF. The CDR3 DNA reads as TGTGCTAGTGGTCAGCTTCCCCCGGGGCGCGAAGAGACCCAGTACTTC.

Points on this clonotype: At one of its ends the junction is not consistent with the germline gene, which may arise from a read error. The rearrangement joins TRBV7-9 to TRBJ2-3; 7 bases are shared with TRBD1. Germline V gene lookup returns CDR1 SEHNR and CDR2 FQNEAQ (reference sequence). The CDR3 runs to 12 residues. The CDR3 loop is CARSLQGDTQYF. The CDR3 DNA is TGTGCCAGAAGCTTACAGGGGGATACGCAGTATTTT.

The chain employs TRBV19 and TRBJ2-1; 9 nucleotides align to TRBD1. V was clipped by 2 bases and J by 6 bases; unmatched bases: 8. The length of the CDR3 is 16 residues. Germline V lookup: CDR1 LNHDA, CDR2 SQIVND (reference sequence). CDR3 DNA sequence: TGTGCCAGTAGTATAACCCGGGACAGGGTATCCAATGAGCAGTTCTTC. Encoded protein: CASSITRDRVSNEQFF.

The V and J genes are TRBV20-1 and TRBJ1-4; D uncertain. Germline assignment: CDR1 DFQATT and CDR2 SNEGSKA (reference sequence). V was shortened by 8 bases and J by 8 bases, with 12 bases between the two germline ends. The CDR3 spans 11 residues. CDR3 sequence (DNA): TGCAGTAGTAGGGTCGGGGAAAAACTGTTTTTT. The encoded protein is CSSRVGEKLFF.

CDR3 protein: CASIADIYSNQPQHF. Here the CDR3 DNA reads TGTGCCAGCATAGCGGACATCTATAGCAATCAGCCCCAGCATTTT. The chain joins TRBV28 to TRBJ1-5; possibly TRBD1 for D (5 bases). This CDR3 contains 15 residues. Germline V gene sequence: CDR1 MDHEN, CDR2 SYDVKM. With 7 bases removed from V and 0 bases from J, the gap between germline ends came to 13 bases. The variable domain in full, with the rest retrieved from reference TRBV28 and TRBJ1-5, is DVKVTQSSRYLVKRTGEKVFLECVQDMDHENMFWYRQDPGLGLRLIYFSYDVKMKEKGDIPEGYSVSREKKERFSLILESASTNQTSMYLCASIADIYSNQPQHFGDGTRLSIL.

This clonotype turned up a few times. The chain employs TRBV4-1 and TRBJ2-3; 8 nucleotides agree with TRBD2. This CDR3 comprises 16 residues. V dropped 4 bases and J dropped 2; count of bases not matched to a gene: 8. Germline V lookup: CDR1 MGHRA, CDR2 YSYEKL. CDR3 sequence (DNA): TGCGCCAGCAGCCCCCGAGGACTAGCTAACACAGATACGCAGTATTTT. Translating gives CASSPRGLANTDTQYF.

The CDR3 is CASSLAQGIPLHF. CDR3 nucleotide sequence: TGTGCCAGCAGTTTAGCCCAGGGGATTCCCCTCCACTTT. This rearrangement joins TRBV12-3 or TRBV12-4 to TRBJ1-6, with a possible D match to TRBD1 (6 bases). The CDR3 is 13 residues long. V lost 0 bases and J lost 13, with 10 bases in between.

This clonotype was seen a handful of times. The gene calls are TRBV4-3 and TRBJ1-1; D is unresolved. Germline CDR1 LGHNA, CDR2 YSLEER. Trimming removed 1 base from V and 1 base from J, with 16 bases in between. The CDR3 has 17 residues. The CDR3 DNA reads as TGCGCCAGCAGCCAAGGGACCGCCCTGGAGGGGAACACTGAAGCTTTCTTT. Translation: CASSQGTALEGNTEAFF.

Only a few counts were recorded for this clonotype. The chain combines TRBV2 with TRBJ2-2; tentatively, D is TRBD1 (6 bases). This CDR3 is built from 14 residues. The V gene's germline CDR1 is SNHLY and CDR2 FYNNEI. V was shortened by 6 bases and J by 4 bases, with 12 bases between the two germline ends. CDR3 in DNA: TGTGCCAGCAGAGTCGGGACATCCACCGGGGAGCTGTTTTTT. It is translated as CASRVGTSTGELFF.

This clonotype came up a few times. The chain has TRBV7-9 and TRBJ1-4; D is perhaps TRBD1 (5 bases). This CDR3 has 14 residues. The V gene's germline CDR1 is SEHNR and CDR2 FQNEAQ (reference sequence). The V and J ends lost 7 bases and 4 bases respectively, with 13 bases between them. The CDR3 DNA sequence: TGTGCCAGCAAGCCCGACGACAGTAATGAAAAACTGTTTTTT. It is translated as CASKPDDSNEKLFF.

The chain combines TRBV11-2 with TRBJ2-3; a weak D match, TRBD1 (5 bases). Germline V lookup: CDR1 SGHAT, CDR2 FQNNGV. With 5 bases removed from V and 7 bases from J, the gap between germline ends came to 16 bases. CDR3 length: 14 amino acids. The CDR3 sequence is CASSPPWGQNTQYF. The CDR3 nucleotides read TGTGCCAGCAGCCCGCCTTGGGGCCAGAATACGCAGTATTTT.

The rearrangement uses TRBV2 and TRBJ2-7, with D maybe TRBD1 (6 bases). Trimming removed 5 bases at V and 0 bases at J, with 14 bases between. This CDR3 region has 15 residues. Germline V lookup: CDR1 SNHLY, CDR2 FYNNEI. The CDR3 DNA reads TGTGCCAGCAGTAGAGACAGGCAGAGCTCCTACGAGCAGTACTTC. It specifies CASSRDRQSSYEQYF.

This clonotype was picked up a small number of times. The V and J genes are TRBV6-6 and TRBJ1-2; perhaps TRBD1 as D (5 bases). This CDR3 is 13 amino acids long. Germline V gene data show CDR1 as MNHNY and CDR2 as SVGAGI (reference sequence). Trimming pared 6 bases from V and 4 bases from J, leaving 12 bases between. The CDR3 loop is CASSPDSPYGYTF. CDR3 bases: TGTGCCAGCAGCCCCGACAGCCCCTATGGCTACACCTTC.

The genes are TRBV20-1 and TRBJ2-2; D is unresolved. The germline gives CDR1 DFQATT, CDR2 SNEGSKA (reference sequence). The V end was cut by 2 bases, the J end by 1 base, with 2 bases between. The CDR3 loop spans 12 amino acids. CDR3 protein: CSARQNTGELFF. The CDR3 coding sequence is TGCAGTGCTAGACAGAACACCGGGGAGCTGTTTTTT.

V and J are TRBV7-9 and TRBJ2-7; D unclear. CDR3 length: 13 amino acids. Germline V CDR1 and CDR2: SEHNR, FQNEAQ (reference sequence). V gave up 10 bases and J gave up 7 bases, with 20 bases separating them. The CDR3 DNA is TGTGCCACCTCGGGTCAGACGCTACGGGAGCAGTACGTC. Translating gives CATSGQTLREQYV.

This clonotype was seen at least ten times. V usage is TRBV5-1 and J usage is TRBJ1-1, with unresolved D. This CDR3 is 13 amino acids long. Germline assignment: CDR1 SGHRS and CDR2 YFSETQ. Trimming removed 2 bases from V and 1 base from J, with 6 bases in between. CDR3 sequence: CASSFPSNTEAFF. The CDR3, as DNA: TGCGCCAGCAGCTTCCCATCGAACACTGAAGCTTTCTTT.

The sample holds a few counts of this clonotype. V is TRBV28 and J is TRBJ2-5, with D possibly being TRBD2 (6 bases). The CDR3 loop spans 13 amino acids. Germline CDR1 and CDR2: MDHEN and SYDVKM. V was shortened by 10 bases and J by 0 bases, with 12 bases between the two germline ends. The CDR3 DNA sequence: TGTGCCATCGGAATAGCGGACCAAGAGACCCAGTACTTC. Encoded protein: CAIGIADQETQYF.